A selection of T cell receptor beta chains follows, all from one sample in a study of T-cell memory formation after mild COVID-19. MiXCR was run by TCRdb on the 5' RACE reads, yielding one entry per CDR3 protein. The sample records roughly 280,000 distinct CDR3 sequences, 16% being singletons. The sample consisted of PBMCs or a T cell subset sorted from them (not recorded which). The receptors originated from a man younger than 35 who had mild COVID-19 (a few samples of this study predate the infection). Cell type and time point are not known. CDR3s include the opening cysteine and the closing phenylalanine or tryptophan. Each record gives: CDR3 protein, CDR3 DNA, J gene, clone size, D gene, V gene. D genes are given only for firm matches. The size field is filled for only some rows; it gives once, few, many or a size class.

cdr3_aa: CASSLWTSGDYNEQFF
cdr3_nt: TGTGCCAGCAGCCTCTGGACTAGCGGGGATTATAATGAGCAGTTCTTC
j_call: TRBJ2-1
clone_size: NA
d_call: TRBD2
v_call: TRBV14

cdr3_aa: CASSSTGGADTQYF
cdr3_nt: TGTGCCAGCAGCTCTACAGGGGGCGCAGATACGCAGTATTTT
j_call: TRBJ2-3
clone_size: NA
d_call: TRBD1
v_call: TRBV12-3/TRBV12-4

cdr3_aa: CASSDPGQGLNQPQHF
cdr3_nt: TGCGCCAGCAGTGACCCCGGACAGGGGCTCAATCAGCCCCAGCATTTT
j_call: TRBJ1-5
clone_size: few
d_call: TRBD1
v_call: TRBV10-2

cdr3_aa: CASSQERGGADTQYF
cdr3_nt: TGCGCCAGCAGCCAAGAAAGGGGGGGGGCAGATACGCAGTATTTT
j_call: TRBJ2-3
clone_size: NA
d_call: NA
v_call: TRBV4-1

cdr3_aa: CASSSPGQETQYF
cdr3_nt: TGTGCCAGCAGCTCGCCGGGACAAGAGACCCAGTACTTC
j_call: TRBJ2-5
clone_size: few
d_call: NA
v_call: TRBV7-2

cdr3_aa: CASSLALGTHTEAFF
cdr3_nt: TGTGCCAGCAGCTTAGCGCTCGGGACACACACTGAAGCTTTCTTT
j_call: TRBJ1-1
clone_size: few
d_call: NA
v_call: TRBV7-9

cdr3_aa: CASSLGVGSYNSPLHF
cdr3_nt: TGTGCCAGCAGCTTAGGGGTCGGGTCCTATAATTCACCCCTCCACTTT
j_call: TRBJ1-6
clone_size: NA
d_call: NA
v_call: TRBV7-9

cdr3_aa: CASSLEEGVAEPTDTQYF
cdr3_nt: TGTGCCAGCAGCTTAGAGGAGGGGGTAGCGGAGCCCACAGATACGCAGTATTTT
j_call: TRBJ2-3
clone_size: many
d_call: NA
v_call: TRBV7-2

cdr3_aa: CSARNNYGYTF
cdr3_nt: TGCAGTGCCCGGAATAACTATGGCTACACCTTC
j_call: TRBJ1-2
clone_size: few
d_call: NA
v_call: TRBV20-1

cdr3_aa: CASRPSGGAGETQYF
cdr3_nt: TGTGCCAGCAGGCCTAGCGGGGGGGCCGGAGAGACCCAGTACTTC
j_call: TRBJ2-5
clone_size: NA
d_call: TRBD2
v_call: TRBV7-3

cdr3_aa: CASSLPDASGAFF
cdr3_nt: TGCGCCAGCAGCTTGCCGGACGCCTCTGGCGCTTTCTTT
j_call: TRBJ1-1
clone_size: few
d_call: NA
v_call: TRBV5-1

cdr3_aa: CSARGGTEAFF
cdr3_nt: TGCAGTGCTAGGGGGGGCACTGAAGCTTTCTTT
j_call: TRBJ1-1
clone_size: many
d_call: NA
v_call: TRBV20-1

cdr3_aa: CASSLVRAGGRLPTGTDTQYF
cdr3_nt: TGTGCCAGCAGTTTGGTTCGGGCGGGGGGGCGGTTACCCACGGGCACAGATACGCAGTATTTT
j_call: TRBJ2-3
clone_size: once
d_call: TRBD2
v_call: TRBV27

cdr3_aa: CASSFLGTSSYNEQFF
cdr3_nt: TGTGCCAGCAGCTTTCTCGGTACGAGCTCCTACAATGAGCAGTTCTTC
j_call: TRBJ2-1
clone_size: once
d_call: NA
v_call: TRBV11-3

cdr3_aa: CASSAQGATEAFF
cdr3_nt: TGCGCCAGCAGTGCTCAGGGGGCCACTGAAGCTTTCTTT
j_call: TRBJ1-1
clone_size: few
d_call: TRBD1
v_call: TRBV10-2

cdr3_aa: CAWSVGRPNQPQHF
cdr3_nt: TGTGCCTGGAGTGTTGGCCGACCCAATCAGCCCCAGCATTTT
j_call: TRBJ1-5
clone_size: NA
d_call: NA
v_call: TRBV30

cdr3_aa: CASSFDFRDRELNTEAFF
cdr3_nt: TGCGCCAGCAGCTTTGACTTCCGGGACAGGGAACTTAACACTGAAGCTTTCTTT
j_call: TRBJ1-1
clone_size: many
d_call: TRBD1
v_call: TRBV5-1

cdr3_aa: CASSLGTGDTEAFF
cdr3_nt: TGTGCCAGCAGCTTGGGGACAGGGGACACTGAAGCTTTCTTT
j_call: TRBJ1-1
clone_size: few
d_call: TRBD1
v_call: TRBV5-6

cdr3_aa: CASSPQGGNSPLHF
cdr3_nt: TGCGCCAGCAGCCCCCAGGGCGGTAATTCACCCCTCCACTTT
j_call: TRBJ1-6
clone_size: few
d_call: NA
v_call: TRBV5-1

cdr3_aa: CASSLEALGSVSTDTQYF
cdr3_nt: TGCGCCAGCAGCTTGGAGGCCCTTGGGTCTGTTAGCACAGATACGCAGTATTTT
j_call: TRBJ2-3
clone_size: many
d_call: NA
v_call: TRBV5-1

cdr3_aa: CASSQGGVAFF
cdr3_nt: TGTGCCAGCAGCCAGGGGGGTGTCGCTTTCTTT
j_call: TRBJ1-1
clone_size: few
d_call: TRBD1
v_call: TRBV6-2/TRBV6-3

cdr3_aa: CASSFGQGLNTQYF
cdr3_nt: TGTGCCAGCAGTTTTGGGCAGGGGTTGAATACGCAGTATTTT
j_call: TRBJ2-3
clone_size: many
d_call: NA
v_call: TRBV12-3/TRBV12-4

cdr3_aa: CASSQVAGGPWQFF
cdr3_nt: TGCGCCAGCAGCCAGGTAGCGGGGGGCCCCTGGCAGTTCTTC
j_call: TRBJ2-1
clone_size: NA
d_call: TRBD2
v_call: TRBV4-1

cdr3_aa: CASSPGAGSRAFF
cdr3_nt: TGTGCCAGCAGCCCGGGGGCGGGGAGCCGAGCTTTCTTT
j_call: TRBJ1-1
clone_size: many
d_call: NA
v_call: TRBV7-9

cdr3_aa: CASSLDGGRDTQYF
cdr3_nt: TGTGCCAGCAGTTTGGACGGAGGGCGAGATACGCAGTATTTT
j_call: TRBJ2-3
clone_size: many
d_call: NA
v_call: TRBV12-3/TRBV12-4

cdr3_aa: CASTWDTWADIQYF
cdr3_nt: TGTGCCAGCACTTGGGACACCTGGGCGGACATTCAGTACTTC
j_call: TRBJ2-4
clone_size: NA
d_call: NA
v_call: TRBV6-2/TRBV6-3

cdr3_aa: CASSLRTGQGKDEQYF
cdr3_nt: TGTGCCAGCAGCCTCCGTACCGGACAGGGGAAGGACGAGCAGTACTTC
j_call: TRBJ2-7
clone_size: NA
d_call: TRBD1
v_call: TRBV3-1

cdr3_aa: CASSGEAGELFF
cdr3_nt: TGTGCCAGCAGCGGGGAGGCCGGGGAGCTGTTTTTT
j_call: TRBJ2-2
clone_size: NA
d_call: NA
v_call: TRBV5-6

cdr3_aa: CASSAYRDRAPDTQYF
cdr3_nt: TGTGCCAGCAGCGCCTACCGGGACAGGGCACCAGATACGCAGTATTTT
j_call: TRBJ2-3
clone_size: NA
d_call: TRBD1
v_call: TRBV9

cdr3_aa: CASSYSDFSGQGELFF
cdr3_nt: TGTGCCAGCAGTTACTCGGACTTTAGCGGACAGGGGGAGCTGTTTTTT
j_call: TRBJ2-2
clone_size: few
d_call: NA
v_call: TRBV6-5

cdr3_aa: CASILGGLQETQYF
cdr3_nt: TGTGCCAGCATCCTTGGGGGGCTTCAAGAGACCCAGTACTTC
j_call: TRBJ2-5
clone_size: few
d_call: NA
v_call: TRBV6-1

cdr3_aa: CASSLVVALRETQYF
cdr3_nt: TGTGCCAGCAGCTTAGTGGTCGCCCTTCGAGAGACCCAGTACTTC
j_call: TRBJ2-5
clone_size: few
d_call: NA
v_call: TRBV7-6

cdr3_aa: CSASPLTGLTDTQYF
cdr3_nt: TGCAGTGCTAGCCCCTTAACAGGGTTAACAGATACGCAGTATTTT
j_call: TRBJ2-3
clone_size: NA
d_call: NA
v_call: TRBV20-1

cdr3_aa: CASTYQDSGNTIYF
cdr3_nt: TGTGCCAGCACCTATCAGGACTCTGGAAACACCATATATTTT
j_call: TRBJ1-3
clone_size: many
d_call: NA
v_call: TRBV6-6

cdr3_aa: CASSGGQGTYEQYF
cdr3_nt: TGTGCCAGCAGCGGGGGACAGGGGACCTACGAGCAGTACTTC
j_call: TRBJ2-7
clone_size: NA
d_call: TRBD1
v_call: TRBV9

cdr3_aa: CASSFGQGSEKLFF
cdr3_nt: TGTGCCAGCAGTTTCGGGCAGGGAAGCGAAAAACTGTTTTTT
j_call: TRBJ1-4
clone_size: few
d_call: NA
v_call: TRBV12-3/TRBV12-4

cdr3_aa: CASRQDGGSNQPQHF
cdr3_nt: TGCGCCAGCCGACAGGACGGGGGAAGCAATCAGCCCCAGCATTTT
j_call: TRBJ1-5
clone_size: few
d_call: NA
v_call: TRBV5-1

cdr3_aa: CPSSLAEAFF
cdr3_nt: TGTCCCAGCAGCTTAGCGGAAGCTTTCTTT
j_call: TRBJ1-1
clone_size: NA
d_call: NA
v_call: TRBV7-9

cdr3_aa: CASSHSQGPEKFF
cdr3_nt: TGCGCCAGCAGTCACTCACAGGGGCCGGAAAAGTTCTTC
j_call: TRBJ2-1
clone_size: many
d_call: TRBD1
v_call: TRBV23-1

cdr3_aa: CASRPSGGKETQYF
cdr3_nt: TGCGCCAGCAGACCTAGCGGGGGGAAAGAGACCCAGTACTTC
j_call: TRBJ2-5
clone_size: NA
d_call: TRBD2
v_call: TRBV5-1

cdr3_aa: CASKPGPRSGELFF
cdr3_nt: TGTGCCAGCAAACCGGGACCCCGATCCGGGGAGCTGTTTTTT
j_call: TRBJ2-2
clone_size: few
d_call: NA
v_call: TRBV6-5

cdr3_aa: CASGQGAGNEQFF
cdr3_nt: TGCGCCAGCGGACAGGGGGCGGGCAATGAGCAGTTCTTC
j_call: TRBJ2-1
clone_size: NA
d_call: TRBD1
v_call: TRBV5-1

cdr3_aa: CASSPSQGLDNEQFF
cdr3_nt: TGTGCCAGCTCACCAAGCCAGGGATTGGACAATGAGCAGTTCTTC
j_call: TRBJ2-1
clone_size: few
d_call: NA
v_call: TRBV18

cdr3_aa: CASSPTTGGDLRF
cdr3_nt: TGTGCCAGCAGCCCTACAACAGGGGGGGATTTACGATTT
j_call: TRBJ1-1
clone_size: few
d_call: TRBD1
v_call: TRBV6-5

cdr3_aa: CASSVLTDSYEQYF
cdr3_nt: TGTGCCAGCAGCGTATTGACGGACTCCTACGAGCAGTACTTC
j_call: TRBJ2-7
clone_size: NA
d_call: NA
v_call: TRBV9

cdr3_aa: CASSSGQTSGNTIYF
cdr3_nt: TGCGCCAGCAGCTCGGGACAGACCTCTGGAAACACCATATATTTT
j_call: TRBJ1-3
clone_size: NA
d_call: TRBD1
v_call: TRBV5-1

cdr3_aa: CASSLLYPGNENNEQFF
cdr3_nt: TGTGCCAGCAGTTTACTCTACCCCGGGAACGAAAACAATGAGCAGTTCTTC
j_call: TRBJ2-1
clone_size: NA
d_call: NA
v_call: TRBV28

cdr3_aa: CASSGEQGNDGYTF
cdr3_nt: TGCGCCAGCAGCGGAGAACAGGGTAACGATGGCTACACCTTC
j_call: TRBJ1-2
clone_size: few
d_call: NA
v_call: TRBV5-1

cdr3_aa: CASSRGQGDYGYTF
cdr3_nt: TGCGCCAGCAGCCGGGGACAGGGGGACTATGGCTACACCTTC
j_call: TRBJ1-2
clone_size: NA
d_call: TRBD1
v_call: TRBV5-1

cdr3_aa: CASSADPGSYTF
cdr3_nt: TGCGCCAGCAGCGCGGACCCGGGCAGCTACACCTTC
j_call: TRBJ1-2
clone_size: NA
d_call: NA
v_call: TRBV5-1

cdr3_aa: CASSWDEQYEQYF
cdr3_nt: TGTGCCAGCAGCTGGGACGAGCAATACGAGCAGTACTTC
j_call: TRBJ2-7
clone_size: many
d_call: NA
v_call: TRBV7-2

cdr3_aa: CASSLGPGYGYTF
cdr3_nt: TGTGCCAGCAGTCTTGGACCGGGCTATGGCTACACCTTC
j_call: TRBJ1-2
clone_size: once
d_call: NA
v_call: TRBV12-3/TRBV12-4

cdr3_aa: CSVEVDGQGNTEAFF
cdr3_nt: TGCAGCGTTGAAGTGGACGGACAGGGGAACACTGAAGCTTTCTTT
j_call: TRBJ1-1
clone_size: NA
d_call: TRBD1
v_call: TRBV29-1

cdr3_aa: CASSSGQNNEKLFF
cdr3_nt: TGTGCCAGCAGCTCGGGACAAAATAATGAAAAACTGTTTTTT
j_call: TRBJ1-4
clone_size: many
d_call: NA
v_call: TRBV5-4